These T cell receptor beta chains were read from a single sample in a study of regulatory T cells in long-lasting Graves disease. MiXCR was run by TCRdb on the multiplex PCR reads, yielding one entry per CDR3 protein. The sample lists a few hundred thousand distinct CDR3 sequences, around a fifth occurring once. Sequenced here: peripheral blood mononuclear cells (PBMCs), sampled when the disease was refractory, from a patient treated with antithyroid drugs. The receptors derive from a female donor with Graves disease. Each CDR3 is given with its conserved first and last residue.

j_call | v_call | cdr3_aa
TRBJ2-1 | TRBV20-1 | CSVTRAFSYNEQFF
TRBJ1-5 | TRBV28 | CASRTRRGINQPQHF
TRBJ1-2 | TRBV7-8 | CASNRGTGYGYTF
TRBJ2-1 | TRBV18 | CASSPSRAGGEQFF
TRBJ1-2 | TRBV12-3/TRBV12-4 | CATGANINYGYTF
TRBJ1-1 | TRBV6-2/TRBV6-3 | CASSSQGKYEAFF
TRBJ2-7 | TRBV6-1 | CASSIGTGSGNEQYF
TRBJ2-2 | TRBV28 | CASWRQGTGELFF
TRBJ1-2 | TRBV15 | CATSSPDDPDGYTF
TRBJ1-5 | TRBV5-1 | CASSLVGDGNQPQHF
TRBJ1-1 | TRBV7-6 | CASSLSPHDGNTEAFF
TRBJ2-7 | TRBV3-1 | CASSQAVPGLGTSYEQYF
TRBJ2-7 | TRBV20-1 | CSARDLGVKQYF
TRBJ2-1 | TRBV29-1 | CSVEQGLHSYNEQFF
TRBJ2-7 | TRBV6-5 | CASSYLLGRIGYYEQYF
TRBJ2-1 | TRBV7-2 | CASSQGLADGEQFF
TRBJ2-2 | TRBV24-1 | CATRGQGETGELFF
TRBJ2-5 | TRBV5-6 | CASTGGGPAETQYF
TRBJ1-3 | TRBV30 | CAWSFQTSGNTIYF
TRBJ1-1 | TRBV27 | CTSSLSSGWGTEAFF
TRBJ2-7 | TRBV20-1 | CSARLAGDLSYEQYF
TRBJ2-3 | TRBV20-1 | CSARDEREGSDTQYF
TRBJ2-6 | TRBV11-2 | CASSLMDSGANVLTF